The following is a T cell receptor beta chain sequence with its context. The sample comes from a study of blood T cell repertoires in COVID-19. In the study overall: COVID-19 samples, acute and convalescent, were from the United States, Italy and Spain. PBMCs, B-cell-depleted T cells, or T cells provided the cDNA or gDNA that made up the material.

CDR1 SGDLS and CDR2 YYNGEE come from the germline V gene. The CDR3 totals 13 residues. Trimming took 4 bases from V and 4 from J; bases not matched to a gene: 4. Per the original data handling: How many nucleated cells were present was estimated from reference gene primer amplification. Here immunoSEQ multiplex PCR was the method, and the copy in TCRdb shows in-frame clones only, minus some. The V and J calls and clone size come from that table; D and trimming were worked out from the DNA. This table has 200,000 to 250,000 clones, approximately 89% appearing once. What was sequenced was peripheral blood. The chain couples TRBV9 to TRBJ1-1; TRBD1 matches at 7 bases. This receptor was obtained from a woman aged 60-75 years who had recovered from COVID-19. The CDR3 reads CASSFTGATEAFF. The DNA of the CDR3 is TGTGCCAGCAGCTTCACAGGGGCCACTGAAGCTTTCTTT.